Below, 8 T cell receptor beta chains from the same sample are listed, as sequenced in a study of blood T cell repertoires in COVID-19 (TCRdb year 2020). Receptor libraries were prepared by the immunoSEQ multiplex PCR assay. TCRdb re-hosts the immuneACCESS table, in-frame sequences only. Its copies lack some clones; in the studies checked, an unresolved V gene accounts for under half of them, and the cause for the rest is not known. Recorded for this sample are hundreds of thousands of clones; approximately 91% of them occurred a single time. The top ten clones comprise around 7.8% of the sample. The material sequenced was peripheral blood. The receptors shown here come from a woman in her fifties or sixties with COVID-19, enrolled during active disease.

V gene TRBV24-1 combines with J gene TRBJ1-5, with D possibly TRBD1 on 5 matching bases. Germline assignment: CDR1 KGHDR and CDR2 SFDVKD. The CDR3 contains 15 residues. Trimming left V 9 bases short and J 7 bases short, with 21 bases between. The CDR3 spells CATFSSIRAGQPQHF. The CDR3 nucleotides read TGTGCCACCTTCAGTTCCATCAGGGCGGGGCAGCCCCAGCATTTT.

The count of this clone is one. The gene calls are TRBV7-9 and TRBJ1-2; TRBD1 might be the D (5 bases). The germline V gene has CDR1 SEHNR and CDR2 FQNEAQ (reference sequence). Trimming stripped 5 bases from V and 1 base from J, with 14 bases between. CDR3 length: 15 residues. CDR3 in amino acids: CASSPDGGNNYGYTF. In nucleotides, the CDR3 is TGTGCCAGCAGCCCGGACGGGGGAAATAACTATGGCTACACCTTC.

This clone has just one count. The gene calls are TRBV5-4 and TRBJ2-2; the match to TRBD1 covers 8 bases. The CDR3 consists of 16 residues. Germline CDR1 is SGHNT and CDR2 is YYREEE (reference sequence). V was pared by 0 bases and J by 6 bases, with 7 bases of the junction left unmatched. DNA of the CDR3: TGTGCCAGCAGCTTGGGGGCAGGGGGCACGGCCGGGGAGCTGTTTTTT. It codes for CASSLGAGGTAGELFF.

On this clone: Additional DNA sequences in this sample encode the identical CDR3. The chain joins TRBV19 to TRBJ1-5; maybe TRBD1 (6 bases). Per the germline V gene, CDR1 is LNHDA and CDR2 is SQIVND (reference sequence). The CDR3 runs 13 residues. The ends were cut back, 2 bases at V and 4 bases at J, with 6 bases in the middle. Here the CDR3 DNA reads TGTGCCAGTAGTATAAGGGGGAATCAGCCCCAGCATTTT. As protein: CASSIRGNQPQHF.

The chain uses TRBV13 and TRBJ2-7; the D is unclear. Trimming cost V 2 bases and J 2 bases, with 19 bases left between them. CDR1 and CDR2 from the germline V gene are PRHDT and FYEKMQ (reference sequence). CDR3 length equals 17 residues. CDR3: CASSLIRQAKRPYEQYF. CDR3 nucleotides: TGTGCCAGCAGCTTAATCCGGCAGGCGAAAAGACCCTACGAGCAGTACTTC.

This clone has only a few counts. This chain uses TRBV7-2 with TRBJ2-7, with D perhaps TRBD1 (5 bases). The length of the CDR3 is 14 residues. In germline, CDR1 is SGHTA, CDR2 FQGNSA. V gave up 5 bases and J gave up 5 bases, with 16 bases separating them. The CDR3 DNA reads TGTGCCAGCAGCCGTCCAGGGTTACTACACGAGCAGTACTTC. This gives the protein CASSRPGLLHEQYF.

This clone has only a few counts. V and J are TRBV10-3 and TRBJ1-5; 9 bases line up with TRBD1. The germline V gene encodes CDR1 ENHRY and CDR2 SYGVKD. This CDR3 has 15 amino acids. Losses at the gene ends were 0 bases for V and 6 bases for J; bases not matched to a gene: 3. The DNA of the CDR3 is TGTGCCATCAGTGAGTCGGGACAGGGTGCTCAGCCCCAGCATTTT. Encoded protein: CAISESGQGAQPQHF.

Only a few counts were recorded for this clone. The chain uses TRBV7-6 and TRBJ2-3, with a weak D call TRBD2 (7 bases). CDR1 and CDR2 (germline): SGHVS, FNYEAQ. There are 18 residues in the CDR3. V dropped 3 bases and J dropped 1 base, with 20 bases sitting between them. CDR3 nucleotide sequence: TGTGCCAGCAGCTTCATCTCGGGGGGCGGAACTGGCACAGATACGCAGTATTTT. Residues: CASSFISGGGTGTDTQYF. Combining the CDR3 with reference TRBV7-6 and TRBJ2-3 gives the whole variable domain GAGVSQSPRYKVTKRGQDVALRCDPISGHVSLYWYRQALGQGPEFLTYFNYEAQQDKSGLPNDRFSAERPEGSISTLTIQRTEQRDSAMYRCASSFISGGGTGTDTQYFGPGTRLTVL.